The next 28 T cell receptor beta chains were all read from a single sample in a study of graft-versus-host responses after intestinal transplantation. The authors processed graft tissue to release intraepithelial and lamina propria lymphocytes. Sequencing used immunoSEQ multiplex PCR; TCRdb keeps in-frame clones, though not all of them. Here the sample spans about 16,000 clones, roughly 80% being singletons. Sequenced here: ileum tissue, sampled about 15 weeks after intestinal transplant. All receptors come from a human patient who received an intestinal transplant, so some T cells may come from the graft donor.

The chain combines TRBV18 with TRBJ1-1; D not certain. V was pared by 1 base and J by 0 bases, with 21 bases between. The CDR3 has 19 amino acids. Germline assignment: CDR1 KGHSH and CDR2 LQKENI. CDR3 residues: CASSPLYVRSLRMNTEAFF. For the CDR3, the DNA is TGTGCCAGCTCACCACTGTATGTTCGGTCGCTGAGGATGAACACTGAAGCTTTCTTT.

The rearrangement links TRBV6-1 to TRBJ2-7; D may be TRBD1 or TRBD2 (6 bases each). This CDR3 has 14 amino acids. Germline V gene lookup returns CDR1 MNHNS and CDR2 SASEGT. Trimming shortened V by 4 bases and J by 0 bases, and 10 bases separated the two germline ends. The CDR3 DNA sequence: TGTGCCAGCAGTGCGGGGGCGGCCTCCTACGAGCAGTACTTC. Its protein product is CASSAGAASYEQYF.

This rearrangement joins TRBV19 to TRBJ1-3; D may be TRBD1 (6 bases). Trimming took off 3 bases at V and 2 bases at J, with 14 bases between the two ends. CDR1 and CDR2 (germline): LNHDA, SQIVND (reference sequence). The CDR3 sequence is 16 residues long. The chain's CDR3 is CASSMGAQGPGNTIYF. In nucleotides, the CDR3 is TGTGCCAGTAGTATGGGGGCACAGGGACCTGGAAACACCATATATTTT.

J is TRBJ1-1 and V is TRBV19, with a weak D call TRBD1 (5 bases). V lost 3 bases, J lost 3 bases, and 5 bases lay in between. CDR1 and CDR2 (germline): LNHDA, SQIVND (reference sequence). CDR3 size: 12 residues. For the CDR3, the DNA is TGTGCCAGTAGTATGGGGGACACTGAAGCTTTCTTT. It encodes CASSMGDTEAFF. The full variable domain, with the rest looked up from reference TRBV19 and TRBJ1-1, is DGGITQSPKYLFRKEGQNVTLSCEQNLNHDAMYWYRQDPGQGLRLIYYSQIVNDFQKGDIAEGYSVSREKKESFPLTVTSAQKNPTAFYLCASSMGDTEAFFGQGTRLTVV.

In DNA, the CDR3 is TGTGCCAGCAGCAACGGGGTCCGGGAGACCCAGTACTTC. It is translated as CASSNGVRETQYF. The chain employs TRBV6-6 and TRBJ2-5; maybe TRBD2 (5 bases). Germline V gene lookup returns CDR1 MNHNY and CDR2 SVGAGI (reference sequence). This CDR3 is built from 13 residues. V lost 6 bases to trimming and J lost 5 bases, with 13 bases between them.

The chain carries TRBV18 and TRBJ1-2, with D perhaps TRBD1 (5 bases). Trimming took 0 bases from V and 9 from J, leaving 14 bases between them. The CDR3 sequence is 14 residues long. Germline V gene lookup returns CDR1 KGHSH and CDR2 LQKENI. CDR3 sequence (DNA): TGTGCCAGCTCACCACCGGTCAGGGTCATTTGCTACACCTTC. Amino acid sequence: CASSPPVRVICYTF.

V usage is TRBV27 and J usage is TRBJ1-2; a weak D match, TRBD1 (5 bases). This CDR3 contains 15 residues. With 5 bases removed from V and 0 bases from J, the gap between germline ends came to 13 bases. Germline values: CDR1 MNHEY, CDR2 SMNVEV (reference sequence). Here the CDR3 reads CASSMSGLANYGYTF. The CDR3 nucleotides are TGTGCCAGCAGTATGTCGGGACTGGCTAACTATGGCTACACCTTC.

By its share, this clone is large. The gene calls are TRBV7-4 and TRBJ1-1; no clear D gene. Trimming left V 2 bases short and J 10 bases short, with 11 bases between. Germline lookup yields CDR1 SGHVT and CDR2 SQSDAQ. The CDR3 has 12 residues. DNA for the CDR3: TGTGCCAGCAGCTTACGGGAGGGCGCAGCTTTCTTT. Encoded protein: CASSLREGAAFF.

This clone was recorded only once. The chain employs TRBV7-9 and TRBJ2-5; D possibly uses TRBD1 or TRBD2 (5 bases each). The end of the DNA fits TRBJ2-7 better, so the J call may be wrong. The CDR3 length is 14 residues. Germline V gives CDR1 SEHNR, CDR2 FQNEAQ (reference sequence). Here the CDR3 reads CASSPVWDAYEQYF. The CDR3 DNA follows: TGTGCCAGCAGCCCGGTGTGGGACGCCTACGAGCAGTACTTC.

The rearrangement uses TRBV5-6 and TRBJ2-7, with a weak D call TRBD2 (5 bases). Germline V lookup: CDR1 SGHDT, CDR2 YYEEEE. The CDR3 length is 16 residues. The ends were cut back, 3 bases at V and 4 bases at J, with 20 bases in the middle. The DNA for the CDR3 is TGTGCCAGCAGCTCTATGACTGTTATTCGAGGGTACGAGCAGTACTTC. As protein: CASSSMTVIRGYEQYF. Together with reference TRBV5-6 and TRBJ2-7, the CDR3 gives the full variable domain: DAGVTQSPTHLIKTRGQQVTLRCSPKSGHDTVSWYQQALGQGPQFIFQYYEEEERQRGNFPDRFSGHQFPNYSSELNVNALLLGDSALYLCASSSMTVIRGYEQYFGPGTRLTVT.

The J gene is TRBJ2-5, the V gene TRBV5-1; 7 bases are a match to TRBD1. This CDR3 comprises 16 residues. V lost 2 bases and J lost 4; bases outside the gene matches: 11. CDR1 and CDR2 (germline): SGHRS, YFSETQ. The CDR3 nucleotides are TGCGCCAGCAGCTTCAAGGTCGCGGCAGGGGGAGAGACCCAGTACTTC. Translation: CASSFKVAAGGETQYF.

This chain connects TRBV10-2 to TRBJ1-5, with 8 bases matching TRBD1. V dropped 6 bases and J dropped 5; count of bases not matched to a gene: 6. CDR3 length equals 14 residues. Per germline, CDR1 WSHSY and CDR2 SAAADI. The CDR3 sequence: CASRNGQGHQPQHF. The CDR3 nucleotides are TGCGCCAGCAGAAACGGACAGGGCCATCAGCCCCAGCATTTT.

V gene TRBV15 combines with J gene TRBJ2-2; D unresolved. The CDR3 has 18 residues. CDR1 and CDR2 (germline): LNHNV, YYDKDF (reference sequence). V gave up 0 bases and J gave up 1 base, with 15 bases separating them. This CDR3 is CATSRDSLVGLNTGELFF. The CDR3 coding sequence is TGTGCCACCAGCAGAGATTCTTTAGTGGGATTGAACACCGGGGAGCTGTTTTTT.

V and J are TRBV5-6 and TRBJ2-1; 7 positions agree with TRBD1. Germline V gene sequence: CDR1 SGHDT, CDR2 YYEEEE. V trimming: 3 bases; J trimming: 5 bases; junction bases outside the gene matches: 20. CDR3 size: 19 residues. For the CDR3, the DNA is TGTGCCAGCAGCTCAATCGAAACAGGGGCCCACCGAATCCACAATGAGCAGTTCTTC. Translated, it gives CASSSIETGAHRIHNEQFF. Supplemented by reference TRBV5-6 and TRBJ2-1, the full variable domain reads DAGVTQSPTHLIKTRGQQVTLRCSPKSGHDTVSWYQQALGQGPQFIFQYYEEEERQRGNFPDRFSGHQFPNYSSELNVNALLLGDSALYLCASSSIETGAHRIHNEQFFGPGTRLTVL.

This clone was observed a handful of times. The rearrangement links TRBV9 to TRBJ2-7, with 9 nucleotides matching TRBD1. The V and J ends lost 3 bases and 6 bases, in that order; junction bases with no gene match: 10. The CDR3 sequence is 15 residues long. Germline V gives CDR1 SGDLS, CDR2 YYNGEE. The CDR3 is CASSGGQGTIREQYF. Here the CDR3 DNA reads TGTGCCAGCAGCGGCGGACAGGGGACGATTCGCGAGCAGTACTTC.

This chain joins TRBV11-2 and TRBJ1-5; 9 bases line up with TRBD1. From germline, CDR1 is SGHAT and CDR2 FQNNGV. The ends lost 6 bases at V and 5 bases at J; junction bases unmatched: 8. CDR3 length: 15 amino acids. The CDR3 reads CASSHDRGSDQPQHF. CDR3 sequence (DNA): TGTGCCAGCAGTCATGACAGGGGGTCGGATCAGCCCCAGCATTTT.

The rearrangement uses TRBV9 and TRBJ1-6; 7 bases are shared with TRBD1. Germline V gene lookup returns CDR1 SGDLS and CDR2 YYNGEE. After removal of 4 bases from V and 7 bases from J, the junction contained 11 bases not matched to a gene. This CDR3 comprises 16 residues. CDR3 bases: TGTGCCAGCAGCCCCCGGACAGGCGAGAGGAATTCACCCCTCCACTTT. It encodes CASSPRTGERNSPLHF.

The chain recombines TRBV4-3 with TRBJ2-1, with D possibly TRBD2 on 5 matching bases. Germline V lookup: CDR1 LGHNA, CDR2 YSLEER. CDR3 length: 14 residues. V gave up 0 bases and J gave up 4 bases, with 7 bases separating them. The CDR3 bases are TGCGCCAGCAGCCAAGATCGGACTTACAATGAGCAGTTCTTC. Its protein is CASSQDRTYNEQFF.

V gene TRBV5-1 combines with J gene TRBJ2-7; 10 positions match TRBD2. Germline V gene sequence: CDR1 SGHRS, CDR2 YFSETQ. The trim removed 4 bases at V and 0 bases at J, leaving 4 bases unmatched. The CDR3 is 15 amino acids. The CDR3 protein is CASSNSGRDSYEQYF. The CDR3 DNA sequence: TGCGCCAGCAGCAACAGCGGGAGGGACTCCTACGAGCAGTACTTC.

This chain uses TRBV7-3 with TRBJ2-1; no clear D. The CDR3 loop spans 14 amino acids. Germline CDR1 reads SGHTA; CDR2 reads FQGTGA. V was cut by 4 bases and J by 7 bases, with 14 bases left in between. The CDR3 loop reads CASSWAIGDNEQFF. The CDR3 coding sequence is TGTGCCAGCAGCTGGGCTATCGGCGATAATGAGCAGTTCTTC.

As DNA, the CDR3 is TGCGCCAGCAGCAAAAAGGACAGAGTCTACGAGCAGTACTTC. Protein product: CASSKKDRVYEQYF. The chain recombines TRBV5-1 with TRBJ2-7; tentatively, D is TRBD1 (6 bases). This CDR3 region has 14 residues. Germline assignment: CDR1 SGHRS and CDR2 YFSETQ. V lost 4 bases and J 3 bases, leaving 14 bases between the germline ends.

The CDR3 sequence: CASSLRRVAGYTF. Here the CDR3 DNA reads TGTGCCAGCAGCTTGAGGAGGGTCGCGGGCTACACCTTC. This chain uses TRBV7-2 with TRBJ1-2; D call uncertain. Germline V CDR1 and CDR2: SGHTA, FQGNSA. The CDR3 consists of 13 residues. V dropped 3 bases and J dropped 8 bases, with 13 bases sitting between them.

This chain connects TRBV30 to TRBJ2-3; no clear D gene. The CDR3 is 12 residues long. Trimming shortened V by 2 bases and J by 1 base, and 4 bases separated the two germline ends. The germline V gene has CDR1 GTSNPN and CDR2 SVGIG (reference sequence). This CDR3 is CAWSPRTDTQYF. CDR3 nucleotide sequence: TGTGCCTGGAGTCCCCGCACAGATACGCAGTATTTT.

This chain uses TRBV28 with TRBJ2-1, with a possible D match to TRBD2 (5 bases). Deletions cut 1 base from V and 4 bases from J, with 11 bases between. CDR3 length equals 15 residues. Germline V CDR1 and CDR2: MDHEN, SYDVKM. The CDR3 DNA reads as TGTGCCAGCAGTTTATCCCGCGGACTGTACAATGAGCAGTTCTTC. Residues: CASSLSRGLYNEQFF.

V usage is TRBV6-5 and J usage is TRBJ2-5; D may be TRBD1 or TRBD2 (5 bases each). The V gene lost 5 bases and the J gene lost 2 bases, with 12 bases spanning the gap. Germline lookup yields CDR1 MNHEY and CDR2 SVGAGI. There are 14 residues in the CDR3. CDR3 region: CASSAWGYQETQYF. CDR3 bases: TGTGCCAGCAGTGCATGGGGGTATCAAGAGACCCAGTACTTC.

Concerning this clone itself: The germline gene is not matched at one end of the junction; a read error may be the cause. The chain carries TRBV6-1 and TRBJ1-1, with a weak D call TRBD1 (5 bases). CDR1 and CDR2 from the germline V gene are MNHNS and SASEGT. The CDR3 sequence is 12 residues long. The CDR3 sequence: CASTERGPEAFF. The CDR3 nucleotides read TGTGCCAGCACTGAAAGGGGCCCTGAAGCTTTCTTT.

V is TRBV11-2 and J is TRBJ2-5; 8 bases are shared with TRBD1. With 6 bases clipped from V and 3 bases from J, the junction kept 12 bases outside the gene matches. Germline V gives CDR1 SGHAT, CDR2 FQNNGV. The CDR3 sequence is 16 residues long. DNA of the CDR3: TGTGCCAGCAGTGCGGACAGGGTGTGTTGCAAAGAGACCCAGTACTTC. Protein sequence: CASSADRVCCKETQYF.

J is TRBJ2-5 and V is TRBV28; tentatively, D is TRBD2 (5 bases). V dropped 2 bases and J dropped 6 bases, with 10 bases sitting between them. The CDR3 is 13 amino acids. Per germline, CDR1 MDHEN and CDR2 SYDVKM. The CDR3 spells CASSLTYGKTQYF. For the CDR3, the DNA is TGTGCCAGCAGTTTAACATACGGGAAGACCCAGTACTTC.